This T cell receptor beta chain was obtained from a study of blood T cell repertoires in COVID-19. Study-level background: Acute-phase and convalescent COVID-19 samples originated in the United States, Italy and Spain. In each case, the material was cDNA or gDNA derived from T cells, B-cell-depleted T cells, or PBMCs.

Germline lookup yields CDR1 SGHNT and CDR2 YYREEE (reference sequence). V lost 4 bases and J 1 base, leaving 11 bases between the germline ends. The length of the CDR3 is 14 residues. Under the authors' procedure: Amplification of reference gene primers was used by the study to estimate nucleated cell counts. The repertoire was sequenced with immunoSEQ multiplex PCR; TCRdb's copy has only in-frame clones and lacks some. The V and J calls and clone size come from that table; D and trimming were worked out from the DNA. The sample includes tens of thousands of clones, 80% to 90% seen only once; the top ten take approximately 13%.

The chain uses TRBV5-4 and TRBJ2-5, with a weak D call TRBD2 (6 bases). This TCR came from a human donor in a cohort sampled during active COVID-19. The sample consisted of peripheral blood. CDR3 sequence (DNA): TGTGCCAGCAGCCCTAATAGCGGCCAAGAGACCCAGTACTTC. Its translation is CASSPNSGQETQYF.